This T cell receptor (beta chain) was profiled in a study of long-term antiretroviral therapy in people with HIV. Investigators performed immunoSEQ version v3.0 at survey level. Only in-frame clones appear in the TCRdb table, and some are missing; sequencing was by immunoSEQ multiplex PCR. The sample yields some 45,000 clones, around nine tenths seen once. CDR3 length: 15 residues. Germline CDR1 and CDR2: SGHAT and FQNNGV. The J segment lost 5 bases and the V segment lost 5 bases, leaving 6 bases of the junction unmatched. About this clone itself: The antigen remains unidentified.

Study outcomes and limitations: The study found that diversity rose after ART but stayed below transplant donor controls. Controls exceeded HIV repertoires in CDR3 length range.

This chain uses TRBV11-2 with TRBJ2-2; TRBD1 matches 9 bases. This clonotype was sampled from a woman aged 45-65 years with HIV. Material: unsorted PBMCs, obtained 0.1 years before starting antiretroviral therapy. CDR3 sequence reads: CASSAQGALTGELFF. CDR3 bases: TGTGCCAGCAGCGCACAGGGGGCATTAACCGGGGAGCTGTTTTTT.